The clone carrying this T cell receptor beta chain was counted many times. Its target is not known. Amplification of TCR beta CDR3 regions used RNA as the template. TCR CDR3 underwent first-round RT-PCR with the HTBI primer set. TCRdb used MiXCR to reprocess the multiplex PCR reads, holding one entry per CDR3 protein. Of around 600,000 distinct CDR3 sequences listed, more than 13% are singletons. Patients having uncontrolled infection, another autoimmune disease, pregnancy or lactation were not included. The data were obtained in a study of T cells in Graves' hyperthyroidism and ophthalmopathy. Study context: Initial diagnosis, before any treatment, was when peripheral blood was collected.

Overall study findings and caveats: The majority of expanded thyroid clonotypes above 0.001 also appeared in blood.

Sample: blood. The receptor comes from a young woman with Graves' ophthalmopathy.

CDR3 amino acids: CASRLDGTQYF. The CDR3 DNA reads TGTGCCAGCAGGCTTGATGGGACCCAGTACTTC. The chain recombines TRBV2 with TRBJ2-5; D not certain. CDR3 length: 11 amino acids. Germline V lookup: CDR1 SNHLY, CDR2 FYNNEI. The ends were cut back, 6 bases at V and 7 bases at J, with 9 bases in the middle.